This TCR beta chain was identified in a study of human T cells and chemical hapten exposure. Overall study: An area of 2 cm by 2 cm on upper inner arm skin received 2% DPC for sensitization. DPC (0.01%) was patch tested on the upper back and read at 6 days.

The CDR3 loop spans 16 amino acids. The V gene end was trimmed by 3 bases and the J gene end by 5 bases; junction bases not matched to a gene: 8. Per the germline V gene, CDR1 is MNHNS and CDR2 is SASEGT. Sample time point: pre-sensitization, week 0. Documented treatment: therapeutic diphenylcyclopropenone sensitization with weekly scalp DPC. Each CDR3 protein is one row after TCRdb ran MiXCR on the RACE reads. The sample consists of around 350,000 distinct CDR3 sequences, about 5% of them appearing once. The specimen was whole blood, collected in connection with sensitization to the hapten diphenylcyclopropenone (DPC). This chain links TRBV6-1 with TRBJ2-7; 12 nucleotides line up with TRBD1. The sequence derives from a woman aged 18-35 years with alopecia areata. Some clones in this sample may be carry-over from other donors' samples. The CDR3 bases are TGTGCCAGCAGTGACTATATCGGGACAGGGGGCAACGAGCAGTACTTC. This encodes CASSDYIGTGGNEQYF.